This entry concerns a single T cell receptor (beta chain). In this sample, this clone turned up many times. Its antigen specificity is not known. No base quality values were provided; no much bigger clone lies one nucleotide off. These data are taken from a study of beta chain features in type 1 diabetes (dated by TCRdb to the late 2010s). About the study as a whole: No differences in mean age, gender distribution, total cell number or subset yield were found between patients and healthy donors. A total of 100 million to 110 million sorted cells were examined across all samples, and a strong correlation was observed between cell number per subset and RNA yield. The study compared TCRB repertoires of sorted circulating CD4+ T cell subsets between recently diagnosed type 1 diabetes patients and matched healthy donors. Regulatory and stem cell-like memory subsets were obtained from only 8 patients and about eight healthy donors, while naive and central memory subsets were obtained from all 30 or so donors. What the work shows at the level of the full study, not this receptor alone: Only small numbers of individuals were included in the HLA sub-analyses, which left unresolved whether HLA type had any influence on TCRB rearrangement. Because cDNA was sequenced instead of genomic DNA, highly expressing activated cells could be over-represented, though the groups showed no difference in activation or CD3 levels. Type 1 diabetes patients showed a moderate but significant shortening of TCRB CDR3 length in all four CD4+ subsets. Naive, central memory and regulatory TCRB repertoires appeared to be more similar among patients than among healthy donors. Fewer insertions and more nucleotide deletions at VDJ recombination sites were observed in patients with type 1 diabetes, implying thymic rearrangement abnormalities. PCR might favor shorter templates, but patient and control samples were amplified and corrected together, so any skew would affect both groups equally.

Each donor gave one peripheral blood draw, averaging approximately 0.11 L, which was collected into heparinised tubes. A BD FACSAria II was used to sort naive, central memory, regulatory and stem cell-like memory CD4+ T cells with a panel that included CD45RO, CCR7, CD25, CD127, CD95 and CD27. Purity was above 98% for every sorted population. Right away, PBMCs were isolated by Lymphoprep density gradient centrifugation and were stained directly, with no culture step. To minimize batch effects, samples were stained and sorted in pairs, one healthy donor with one patient per experiment. The High Capacity cDNA Reverse Transcription Kit was used to reverse transcribe all of the isolated RNA, meaning that expressed TCRB transcripts were what got sequenced. Deep immunoSEQ sequencing was performed on naive, central memory and regulatory T cell samples, with an average of roughly 3.5 million total reads per sample. After sorted cells were lysed in RLT buffer, RNA was extracted with DNase-treated RNeasy Micro or Mini kits, with the choice depending on cell number. To prevent cross-contamination, each cell subset was processed individually, whereas patient and healthy donor samples were processed jointly. TCRB sequences were amplified from cDNA with the immunoSEQ multiplex PCR, producing 87-bp fragments spanning the CDR3 region. Amplicons were sequenced on the Illumina HiSeq platform. The source study handled its data this way. Synthetic template baselines were used to correct PCR bias computationally, reads within Hamming distance 2 were collapsed together, and singletons that could not be merged were discarded. Reads were aligned against IMGT so that V, D and J genes, CDR3 length and insertions or deletions at six rearrangement sites could be assigned. Within each subset, clonotype counts were normalized to sorted cell number, and only after that were true diversity and Gini coefficients computed with the tcR R package. Repertoire sharing was quantified using the overlap coefficient calculated on TCRB nucleotide sequences. This is the immuneACCESS table as TCRdb keeps it, with only in-frame sequences that have V and J called. A part of the clones is gone; compared with another copy, unresolved V genes explain less than half, and the rest is unexplained. That table gives V, J and clone size, and the DNA gave D and trimming. The sample table contains about 160,000 clones; only one count was recorded for about 8.3% of them. The top ten clonotypes cover over 0.45% of the sample.

Sequencing was carried out using central memory CD4+ T cells from blood. The TCR was taken from a young woman with type 1 diabetes.

The nucleotide sequence is TGCAGCGTTGATCCCGGTCAGGCCACAGATACGCAGTATTTT. It translates as CSVDPGQATDTQYF. Rearrangement joined TRBV29-1 to TRBJ2-3, with the D gene uncertain. The CDR3 starts with the cysteine, ends with the phenylalanine, and has 14 residues. The kept DNA is CDR3 alone, 42 bases in frame from the first base. CDR1 and CDR2, looked up from the germline V gene, are SQVTM and ANQGSEA. V sheds 3 bases and J sheds 2 bases, leaving 12 bases between their ends.